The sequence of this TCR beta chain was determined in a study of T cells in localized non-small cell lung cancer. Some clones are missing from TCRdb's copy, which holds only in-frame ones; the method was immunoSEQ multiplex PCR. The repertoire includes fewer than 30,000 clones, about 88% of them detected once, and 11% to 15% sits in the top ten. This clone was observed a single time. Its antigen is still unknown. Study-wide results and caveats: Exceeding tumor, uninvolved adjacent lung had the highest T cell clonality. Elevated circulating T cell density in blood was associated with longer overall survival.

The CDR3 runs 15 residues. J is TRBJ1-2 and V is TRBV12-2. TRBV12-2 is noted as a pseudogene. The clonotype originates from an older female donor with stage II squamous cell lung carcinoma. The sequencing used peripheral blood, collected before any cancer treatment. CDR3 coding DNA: TGTGCAAGTCGCTTAGTCCCTCGGAGGGGGGGAGGCTACACCTTC. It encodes CASRLVPRRGGGYTF.